This T cell receptor beta chain is from a study of T cells in Graves' hyperthyroidism and ophthalmopathy. This clonotype was recorded many times. The antigen is not known. Amplification of TCR beta CDR3 regions was performed using RNA transcripts as template. Initially, a first-round RT-PCR of the TCR CDR3 employed the HTBI primer set. Via MiXCR, TCRdb re-called the multiplex PCR reads, giving one row per CDR3 protein. This table holds roughly 500,000 distinct CDR3 sequences, roughly 14% found once. Per germline, CDR1 MDHEN and CDR2 SYDVKM. This CDR3 contains 12 residues. V lost 7 bases, J lost 11 bases, and 17 bases lay in between. Together with thyroid ultrasound, orbital computed tomography, serum thyroxine and TRAb, clinical symptoms were used for diagnoses. Study results and caveats: Through a model of 13 V-J features, ophthalmopathy was separated from stable hyperthyroidism.

This receptor was taken from a young woman with Graves' hyperthyroidism that later progressed to Graves' ophthalmopathy. The rearrangement uses TRBV28 and TRBJ1-1; D is ambiguous. The sequenced material came from blood. CDR3 DNA sequence: TGTGCCAGCAACACCTCGGGGAGAGAGGCTTTCTTT. Protein: CASNTSGREAFF.